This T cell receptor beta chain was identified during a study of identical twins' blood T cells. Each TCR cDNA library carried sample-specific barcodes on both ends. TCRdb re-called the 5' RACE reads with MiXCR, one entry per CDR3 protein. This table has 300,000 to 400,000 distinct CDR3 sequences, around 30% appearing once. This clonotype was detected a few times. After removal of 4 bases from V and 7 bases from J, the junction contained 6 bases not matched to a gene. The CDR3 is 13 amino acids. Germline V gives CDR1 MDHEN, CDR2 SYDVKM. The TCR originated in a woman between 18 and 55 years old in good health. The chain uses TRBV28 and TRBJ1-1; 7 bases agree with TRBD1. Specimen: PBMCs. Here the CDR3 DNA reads TGTGCCAGCAGTTCTACAGGGGACCTTGAAGCTTTCTTT. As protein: CASSSTGDLEAFF.